Here is one TCR beta chain with its context. The data belong to a study of shared clonotypes between healthy human individuals. Assay: immunoSEQ multiplex PCR; the TCRdb copy retains only in-frame clones and omits some. Of about 2.5 million clones listed, approximately 90% are singletons. V was shortened by 4 bases and J by 4 bases, with 12 bases between the two germline ends. Germline loops: CDR1 SGHRS, CDR2 YFSETQ. The CDR3 consists of 14 residues. The receptor was isolated from a young man in good health. Some clones in this sample may be carry-over from other donors' samples. The sample comprised naive CD4+ T cells from PBMCs. The subset denotes: CD45RA+ positively selected. This rearrangement joins TRBV5-1 to TRBJ1-5; D remains ambiguous. In nucleotides, the CDR3 is TGCGCCAGCAGCGCTTTTGGCGGTAATCAGCCCCAGCATTTT. This codes for CASSAFGGNQPQHF.